The clone carrying this T cell receptor beta chain has a count of ten or more. Full-length variable regions came from constant-region reverse primers plus semi-nested Nested Universal Primer A PCR. TCRdb redid the calling of the 5' RACE reads with MiXCR, one entry per CDR3 protein. The top ten clones hold about 2.3% of a sample with roughly 56,000 distinct CDR3 sequences, nearly 30% of them seen once. Germline lookup yields CDR1 MNHEY and CDR2 SMNVEV (reference sequence). V dropped 6 bases and J dropped 5; count of bases not matched to a gene: 5. The CDR3 has 13 residues. Naive CD4+ T cells were purified with Tregs depleted by CD25.

Sequencing was carried out using tumor-infiltrating naive CD4+ T cells sorted from the breast tumor. Indicated subset: naive CD4+ T cells, CD4+CD45RA+CD25-. This sequence was found in a female donor with breast cancer. The rearrangement joins TRBV27 to TRBJ2-5, with 8 bases that match TRBD1. The CDR3 nucleotides are TGTGCCAGCAGACGGACAGGGAGTGAGACCCAGTACTTC. It translates to CASRRTGSETQYF.